The 25 T cell receptor beta chains presented below share a single source sample, sequenced in a study of T cell changes during pregnancy in multiple sclerosis. Sequencing was performed with immunoSEQ multiplex PCR; in TCRdb, only in-frame clones are kept and a portion is missing. This sample has tens of thousands of clones; roughly nine tenths occur once, and the top ten carry under 6%. Sequencing was performed on CD8+ T cells from peripheral blood mononuclear cells, taken after pregnancy. Receptors originate from a female donor with multiple sclerosis, enrolled in a pregnancy study.

The chain carries TRBV4-1 and TRBJ1-1, with D possibly matching TRBD1 (5 bases). This CDR3 comprises 15 residues. Trimming removed 0 bases from V and 2 bases from J, with 10 bases in between. Per germline, CDR1 MGHRA and CDR2 YSYEKL. CDR3 region: CASSQDRGLNTEAFF. The CDR3, as DNA: TGCGCCAGCAGCCAAGATCGGGGACTAAACACTGAAGCTTTCTTT.

V is TRBV5-6 and J is TRBJ2-7; 11 nucleotides line up with TRBD2. Trimming removed 4 bases from V and 5 bases from J; junction bases left unmatched: 8. CDR3 length equals 15 residues. Germline lookup yields CDR1 SGHDT and CDR2 YYEEEE. The CDR3 DNA reads as TGTGCCAGCAGCCCCCATAGCGGGGGGGCCCACGAGCAGTACTTC. This encodes CASSPHSGGAHEQYF.

J is TRBJ2-7 and V is TRBV9; 15 bases map to TRBD2. V dropped 3 bases and J dropped 4; count of bases not matched to a gene: 5. CDR1 and CDR2 from the germline V gene are SGDLS and YYNGEE. This CDR3 spans 16 amino acids. The chain's CDR3 is CASSADGLAGGYEQYF. CDR3 nucleotides: TGTGCCAGCAGCGCGGACGGACTAGCGGGGGGGTACGAGCAGTACTTC.

The chain joins TRBV7-8 to TRBJ2-1; 8 bases match TRBD2. Germline V lookup: CDR1 SGHVS, CDR2 FQNEAQ. Trimming cost V 3 bases and J 8 bases; bases outside gene matches: 12. This CDR3 has 16 amino acids. The CDR3 protein is CASSFSPGLGYDEQFF. The CDR3 DNA reads TGTGCCAGCAGCTTTTCTCCGGGACTAGGATATGATGAGCAGTTCTTC.

Notes on this clone: Compared with germline, one end of the junction differs, possibly owing to a read error. The chain carries TRBV7-7 and TRBJ2-5, with TRBD2 matching over 10 bases. In germline, CDR1 is SSHAT, CDR2 FNYEAQ (reference sequence). The CDR3 loop spans 15 amino acids. The CDR3 is CASTRLAGAQETQYF. The CDR3 nucleotides read TGTGCTAGCACCCGACTAGCGGGCGCCCAAGAGACCCAGTACTTC.

This rearrangement joins TRBV9 to TRBJ1-3; a weak D match, TRBD1 (5 bases). There are 15 residues in the CDR3. The germline gives CDR1 SGDLS, CDR2 YYNGEE. Trimming pared 6 bases from V and 8 bases from J, leaving 21 bases between. CDR3 bases: TGTGCCAGCACCCCTGGTGGGGGGACTGGCTACACCATATATTTT. It yields the protein CASTPGGGTGYTIYF.

The chain uses TRBV30 and TRBJ2-5; D gene uncertain. Germline V gene data show CDR1 as GTSNPN and CDR2 as SVGIG (reference sequence). The length of the CDR3 is 12 residues. Trimming removed 2 bases from V and 7 bases from J, with 11 bases in between. The CDR3, as DNA: TGTGCCTGGAGTCCGACATTGGGGACCCAGTACTTC. This gives the protein CAWSPTLGTQYF.

The chain combines TRBV7-3 with TRBJ1-2; a possible D gene is TRBD1 (6 bases). The length of the CDR3 is 15 residues. Between the trimmed V and J ends, which lost 5 bases and 2 bases, there was a span of 15 bases. Germline V gene lookup returns CDR1 SGHTA and CDR2 FQGTGA. Here the CDR3 reads CASSPILGANYGYTF. CDR3 nucleotide sequence: TGTGCCAGCAGCCCCATTCTGGGGGCGAACTATGGCTACACCTTC.

The V and J genes are TRBV12-2 and TRBJ1-3. TRBV12-2 is shown as a pseudogene. CDR3 length: 17 amino acids. CDR3 DNA: TGTGCAAGTCGCTCAACCTTGGGTCGGGGTTCAGGAAACACCATATATTTT. This gives the protein CASRSTLGRGSGNTIYF.

This clone was counted only a few times. This chain links TRBV19 with TRBJ2-2; 8 nucleotides match TRBD1. Unmatched junction bases numbered 7, after V lost 4 bases and J lost 6 bases. The CDR3 is made up of 15 amino acids. Germline V gene sequence: CDR1 LNHDA, CDR2 SQIVND (reference sequence). The CDR3 loop reads CASSTGWTGPGELFF. The CDR3 bases are TGTGCCAGTAGTACGGGATGGACAGGGCCCGGGGAGCTGTTTTTT.

This clone appeared a few times. CDR3 amino acids: CASSQGTGGAYEQYF. The CDR3 DNA is TGCGCCAGCAGCCAAGGGACAGGGGGCGCCTACGAGCAGTACTTC. V and J are TRBV4-1 and TRBJ2-7; 11 bases line up with TRBD1. The CDR3 spans 15 residues. Trimming cost V 1 base and J 2 bases; bases outside gene matches: 1. CDR1 is MGHRA, CDR2 YSYEKL, per germline.

The rearrangement joins TRBV10-3 to TRBJ1-3, with D possibly being TRBD1 (6 bases). The CDR3 sequence is 14 residues long. CDR1 ENHRY and CDR2 SYGVKD come from the germline V gene. V lost 3 bases to trimming and J lost 6 bases, with 12 bases between them. The CDR3 here is CAISEVGQLNTIYF. The CDR3 bases are TGTGCCATCAGTGAAGTCGGACAGCTAAACACCATATATTTT.

The chain joins TRBV2 to TRBJ2-7, with TRBD1 matching over 8 bases. Germline CDR1 is SNHLY and CDR2 is FYNNEI. V was clipped by 8 bases and J by 4 bases; unmatched bases: 10. This CDR3 is 14 amino acids long. DNA for the CDR3: TGTGCCAGCGTCCTACAGGGGGGCTTTTACGAGCAGTACTTC. Protein product: CASVLQGGFYEQYF.

CDR3 in DNA: TGTGCCAGCAGGTCTGGAGAGAACACTGAAGCTTTCTTT. Its translation is CASRSGENTEAFF. This chain links TRBV6-4 with TRBJ1-1; D call uncertain. This CDR3 is 13 amino acids long. Per germline, CDR1 MRHNA and CDR2 SNTAGT. V was trimmed by 6 bases and J by 1 base, leaving 9 bases between them.

The J gene is TRBJ1-2, the V gene TRBV9; D possibly corresponds to TRBD1 (6 bases). The V and J ends lost 4 bases and 6 bases respectively, with 16 bases between them. This CDR3 spans 14 amino acids. In germline, CDR1 is SGDLS, CDR2 YYNGEE. CDR3 DNA sequence: TGTGCCAGCAGCCCGGCGGGGGCTAGGGATGGCTACACCTTC. It is translated as CASSPAGARDGYTF. Using reference TRBV9 and TRBJ1-2 for the parts outside the CDR3, the full variable domain is DSGVTQTPKHLITATGQRVTLRCSPRSGDLSVYWYQQSLDQGLQFLIQYYNGEERAKGNILERFSAQQFPDLHSELNLSSLELGDSALYFCASSPAGARDGYTFGSGTRLTVV.

The J gene is TRBJ2-3, the V gene TRBV10-2; 9 bases align to TRBD2. The germline gives CDR1 WSHSY, CDR2 SAAADI. The ends lost 7 bases at V and 0 bases at J; junction bases unmatched: 2. This CDR3 contains 14 residues. In nucleotides, the CDR3 is TGCGCCAGCAAGCTAGCGGGGAGCACAGATACGCAGTATTTT. As protein: CASKLAGSTDTQYF.

The J gene is TRBJ2-3, the V gene TRBV7-3, with TRBD1 matching over 9 bases. Germline V gene data show CDR1 as SGHTA and CDR2 as FQGTGA. The V and J ends lost 0 bases and 3 bases, in that order; junction bases with no gene match: 4. This CDR3 comprises 16 residues. CDR3 in DNA: TGTGCCAGCAGCTTAACGGGGACAGGGAGGACAGATACGCAGTATTTT. This gives the protein CASSLTGTGRTDTQYF.

By share of the sample, this clone is medium-sized (0.01 to 0.1%). J is TRBJ2-1 and V is TRBV19; tentatively, D is TRBD2 (5 bases). V gave up 3 bases and J gave up 1 base, with 13 bases separating them. This CDR3 is built from 16 residues. Germline V gene data show CDR1 as LNHDA and CDR2 as SQIVND (reference sequence). CDR3 nucleotides: TGTGCCAGTAGTATTAAGCGGTGGCGTTCCTACAATGAGCAGTTCTTC. Amino acids: CASSIKRWRSYNEQFF.

V is TRBV19 and J is TRBJ1-1, with D hard to call. Deletions cut 7 bases from V and 0 bases from J, with 12 bases between. Germline V lookup: CDR1 LNHDA, CDR2 SQIVND (reference sequence). The CDR3 is 14 amino acids. The CDR3 reads CASTKARMNTEAFF. The CDR3 nucleotides are TGTGCCAGTACCAAAGCCAGGATGAACACTGAAGCTTTCTTT.

The chain uses TRBV13 and TRBJ1-5; D not resolved. Germline V gene data show CDR1 as PRHDT and CDR2 as FYEKMQ (reference sequence). The V gene lost 5 bases and the J gene lost 5 bases, with 10 bases spanning the gap. The CDR3 consists of 13 residues. CDR3 DNA: TGTGCCAGCAGCCTCGGGTCTCATCAGCCCCAGCATTTT. This codes for CASSLGSHQPQHF.

Written as DNA, the CDR3 is TGTGCCAGCAGCACCCGAGTGGACAGGGGGGCGCTCCTCCACTTT. This encodes CASSTRVDRGALLHF. V and J are TRBV9 and TRBJ1-6, with 10 bases that match TRBD1. Losses at the gene ends were 4 bases for V and 15 bases for J; bases not matched to a gene: 13. CDR1 SGDLS and CDR2 YYNGEE come from the germline V gene. CDR3 size: 15 residues.

The chain links TRBV27 to TRBJ1-2; no definite D call. V was clipped by 2 bases and J by 2 bases, with 9 bases between them. The CDR3 runs to 14 residues. CDR1 is MNHEY, CDR2 SMNVEV, per germline (reference sequence). In DNA form, the CDR3 reads TGTGCCAGCAGTTTACTTGGGCAGAACTATGGCTACACCTTC. It specifies CASSLLGQNYGYTF.

V usage is TRBV27 and J usage is TRBJ1-1; D call uncertain. V was pared by 5 bases and J by 1 base, with 5 bases between. The CDR3 consists of 12 residues. Germline V gives CDR1 MNHEY, CDR2 SMNVEV (reference sequence). This CDR3 reads CASSTTNTEAFF. CDR3 nucleotide sequence: TGTGCCAGCAGTACTACGAACACTGAAGCTTTCTTT.

The chain links TRBV4-1 to TRBJ2-7; possibly TRBD2 for D (5 bases). Germline CDR1 MGHRA, CDR2 YSYEKL. The CDR3 contains 14 residues. V gave up 1 base and J gave up 5 bases, with 12 bases separating them. The CDR3 bases are TGCGCCAGCAGCCAAGTCGGGGAAATCAACGAGCAGTACTTC. Translating it yields CASSQVGEINEQYF.

This chain connects TRBV7-2 to TRBJ1-5; D not resolved. CDR3 length: 15 amino acids. Germline CDR1 is SGHTA and CDR2 is FQGNSA. The ends were cut back, 1 base at V and 0 bases at J, with 7 bases in the middle. CDR3: CASSLVGVSNQPQHF. The DNA for the CDR3 is TGTGCCAGCAGCTTAGTAGGAGTTAGCAATCAGCCCCAGCATTTT.